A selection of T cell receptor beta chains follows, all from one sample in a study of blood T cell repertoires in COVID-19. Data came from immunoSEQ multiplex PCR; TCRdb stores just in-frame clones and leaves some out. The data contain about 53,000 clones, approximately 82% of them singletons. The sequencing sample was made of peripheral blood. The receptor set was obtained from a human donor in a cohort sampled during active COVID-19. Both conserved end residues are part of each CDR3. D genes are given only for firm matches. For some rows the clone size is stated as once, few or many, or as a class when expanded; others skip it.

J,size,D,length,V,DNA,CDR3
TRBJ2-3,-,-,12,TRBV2,TGTGCCAGCGGCGGGGACACAGATACGCAGTATTTT,CASGGDTDTQYF
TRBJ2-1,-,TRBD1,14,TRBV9,TGTGCCAGCAGCGTTGCTGACAGGGGCAATGAGCAGTTCTTC,CASSVADRGNEQFF
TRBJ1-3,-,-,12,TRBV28,TGTGCCAGCAGTTTGACAGGAAACACCATATATTTT,CASSLTGNTIYF
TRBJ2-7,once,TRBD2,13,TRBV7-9,TGTGCCAGCAGCCCCCGGGGGGGTTATGAGCAGTACTTC,CASSPRGGYEQYF
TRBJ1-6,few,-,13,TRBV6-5,TGTGCCAGCAGGCTGAGACACACATCACCCCTCCACTTT,CASRLRHTSPLHF
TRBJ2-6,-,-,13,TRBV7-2,TGTGCCAGCGGCCCCCCGGGGGCCAACGTCCTGACTTTC,CASGPPGANVLTF
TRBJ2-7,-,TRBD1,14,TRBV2,TGTGCCAGCAGACTCGGGACAGCTTCCTACGAGCAGTACTTC,CASRLGTASYEQYF
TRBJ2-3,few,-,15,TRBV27,TGTGCCAGCAGTATTGGAGGAGGGGTCGGGAATACGCAGTATTTT,CASSIGGGVGNTQYF
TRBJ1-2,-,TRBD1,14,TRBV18,TGTGCCAGCTCACCGCGGGACAGTAACTATGGCTACACCTTC,CASSPRDSNYGYTF
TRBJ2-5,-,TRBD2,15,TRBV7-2,TGTGCCAGCAGCCTGGGACTAGCGGGGCGGGAGACCCAGTACTTC,CASSLGLAGRETQYF
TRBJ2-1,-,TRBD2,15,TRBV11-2,TGTGCCAGCAGCTCCGAGCGGGGGGGTCACAATGAGCAGTTCTTC,CASSSERGGHNEQFF
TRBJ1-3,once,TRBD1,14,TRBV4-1,TGCGCCAGCAGCCGAGGGACAGGTGAACACACCATATATTTT,CASSRGTGEHTIYF
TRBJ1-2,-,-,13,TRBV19,TGTGCCAGCGGACAGCAAATCCCGCGACGATACACCTTC,CASGQQIPRRYTF
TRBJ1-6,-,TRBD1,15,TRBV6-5,TGTGCCAGCAGACCCGGACAGGGGGCAGGTTCACCCCTCCACTTT,CASRPGQGAGSPLHF
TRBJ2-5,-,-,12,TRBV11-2,TGTGCCAGCAGCCCCATTCAAGAGACCCAGTACTTC,CASSPIQETQYF
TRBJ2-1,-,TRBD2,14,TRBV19,TGTGCCAGTAGTAAGCTAGCGGGCAAAAATGAGCAGTTCTTC,CASSKLAGKNEQFF
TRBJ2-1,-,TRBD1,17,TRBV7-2,TGTGCCAGCAGCTTAGGCTGGACAGGGAATAGAGTGAATGAGCAGTTCTTC,CASSLGWTGNRVNEQFF
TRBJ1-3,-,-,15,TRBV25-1,TGTGCCAGCAGTGGGAGGGGACTAGATGGAAACACCATATATTTT,CASSGRGLDGNTIYF
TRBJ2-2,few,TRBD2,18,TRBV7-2,TGTGCCAGCAGCCGTCGACTAGCGGGGGGCAGAGACACCGGGGAGCTGTTTTTT,CASSRRLAGGRDTGELFF
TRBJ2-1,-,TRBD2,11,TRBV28,TGTGCCAGCAGTTCTGGACTAGTGTGGTTCTTC,CASSSGLVWFF